Below are 9 T cell receptor beta chains sequenced from a single sample in a study of OX40 agonist ivuxolimab in advanced cancers. Clones were read by immunoSEQ multiplex PCR, and TCRdb kept only the in-frame ones, dropping some. The sample yields 45,000 to 65,000 clones, 87% seen once. Material: CD4+ or CD8+ T cells sorted from blood, obtained in a trial of the OX40 agonist ivuxolimab. Source of these receptors: an adult with an advanced solid tumor such as melanoma, head and neck, liver or kidney cancer.

The gene calls are TRBV6-5 and TRBJ2-5, with TRBD2 identical over 7 bases. This CDR3 comprises 15 residues. CDR1 is MNHEY and CDR2 is SVGAGI in the germline V gene. With 0 bases clipped from V and 4 bases from J, the junction kept 5 bases outside the gene matches. Written as DNA, the CDR3 is TGTGCCAGCAGTTACTCGGGCGGGAGAGGAGAGACCCAGTACTTC. Protein product: CASSYSGGRGETQYF.

This clone was detected only once. The rearrangement links TRBV2 to TRBJ2-1; 7 bases are a match to TRBD2. CDR1 is SNHLY, CDR2 FYNNEI, per germline. The CDR3 runs 15 residues. Trimming cost V 6 bases and J 8 bases; bases outside gene matches: 13. DNA for the CDR3: TGTGCCAGCAGCTTAGCGGGCGTGCGTGTGGATGAGCAGTTCTTC. It encodes CASSLAGVRVDEQFF.

V gene TRBV6-7 combines with J gene TRBJ2-7; perhaps TRBD2 as D (5 bases). TRBV6-7 falls under the ORF class, with uncertain function. V lost 7 bases and J 5 bases, leaving 18 bases between the germline ends. CDR3 length: 14 residues. The CDR3 spells CASTQQIPGNEQYV. The CDR3 DNA sequence: TGTGCCAGCACCCAACAGATTCCCGGGAACGAGCAGTACGTC.

J is TRBJ2-1 and V is TRBV28; TRBD2 might be the D (6 bases). Looked up from germline, CDR1 is MDHEN and CDR2 is SYDVKM. This CDR3 has 12 residues. With 5 bases removed from V and 6 bases from J, the gap between germline ends came to 8 bases. Here the CDR3 DNA reads TGTGCCAGCAGTCTAGCGATCAATGAGCAGTTCTTC. Encoded protein: CASSLAINEQFF.

The CDR3 protein is CASSTLGRGSGTQYF. The CDR3 DNA reads TGTGCCAGCAGCACCCTCGGGAGGGGATCTGGGACCCAGTACTTC. The chain carries TRBV7-2 and TRBJ2-5; 8 positions agree with TRBD2. V lost 5 bases, J lost 7 bases, and 12 bases stayed unmatched. CDR1 is SGHTA and CDR2 is FQGNSA in the germline V gene. The CDR3 loop spans 15 amino acids. Variable domain in full (rest from reference TRBV7-2 and TRBJ2-5): GAGVSQSPSNKVTEKGKDVELRCDPISGHTALYWYRQSLGQGLEFLIYFQGNSAPDKSGLPSDRFSAERTGGSVSTLTIQRTQQEDSAVYLCASSTLGRGSGTQYFGPGTRLLVL.

This clone has a single count. This chain uses TRBV19 with TRBJ1-5, with D uncertain. Germline V gene lookup returns CDR1 LNHDA and CDR2 SQIVND (reference sequence). This CDR3 region has 15 residues. V lost 6 bases, J lost 3 bases, and 15 bases lay in between. The CDR3 region has the DNA TGTGCCAGTAGCCCCGAGGGAGGTCTCAATCAGCCCCAGCATTTT. Its protein product is CASSPEGGLNQPQHF.

This clone was detected once. The chain recombines TRBV6-6 with TRBJ1-5; no definite D call. With 5 bases removed from V and 0 bases from J, the gap between germline ends came to 11 bases. This CDR3 contains 15 residues. Germline values: CDR1 MNHNY, CDR2 SVGAGI (reference sequence). The CDR3 region has the DNA TGTGCCAGCAGTCCAGGCCGATATAGCAATCAGCCCCAGCATTTT. Protein sequence: CASSPGRYSNQPQHF.

The chain uses TRBV7-2 and TRBJ2-2, with D perhaps TRBD1 (6 bases). The CDR3 is made up of 13 amino acids. The ends were cut back, 3 bases at V and 5 bases at J, with 7 bases in the middle. From germline, CDR1 is SGHTA and CDR2 FQGNSA. Written as DNA, the CDR3 is TGTGCCAGCAGCTTCACAGGGACCGGGGAGCTGTTTTTT. Protein: CASSFTGTGELFF.

This clone was observed a single time. The chain employs TRBV14 and TRBJ2-1; 8 nucleotides align to TRBD2. The CDR3 sequence is 16 residues long. The germline V gene has CDR1 SGHDN and CDR2 FVKESK. The trim removed 0 bases at V and 4 bases at J, leaving 5 bases unmatched. The CDR3 nucleotides read TGTGCCAGCAGCCAAGAAGGGACTAGATTATACAATGAGCAGTTCTTC. The encoded protein is CASSQEGTRLYNEQFF.